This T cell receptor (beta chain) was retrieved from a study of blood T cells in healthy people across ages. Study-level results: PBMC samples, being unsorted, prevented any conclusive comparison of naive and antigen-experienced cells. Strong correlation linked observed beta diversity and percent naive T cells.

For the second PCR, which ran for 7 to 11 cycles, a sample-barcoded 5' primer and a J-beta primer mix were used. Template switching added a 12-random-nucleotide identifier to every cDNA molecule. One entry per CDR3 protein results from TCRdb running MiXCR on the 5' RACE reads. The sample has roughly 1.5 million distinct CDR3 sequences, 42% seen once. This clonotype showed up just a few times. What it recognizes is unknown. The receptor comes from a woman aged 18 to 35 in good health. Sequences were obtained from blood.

This CDR3 reads CASSPTVGTKNIQYF. The CDR3 nucleotides are TGTGCCAGCAGCCCGACAGTGGGAACCAAAAACATTCAGTACTTC. The rearrangement links TRBV3-1 to TRBJ2-4, with a weak D call TRBD1 (5 bases). Germline V gene data show CDR1 as LGHDT and CDR2 as YNNKEL (reference sequence). The V end lost 4 bases, the J end lost 2 bases, and 12 bases lay between the germline ends. The CDR3 contains 15 residues.